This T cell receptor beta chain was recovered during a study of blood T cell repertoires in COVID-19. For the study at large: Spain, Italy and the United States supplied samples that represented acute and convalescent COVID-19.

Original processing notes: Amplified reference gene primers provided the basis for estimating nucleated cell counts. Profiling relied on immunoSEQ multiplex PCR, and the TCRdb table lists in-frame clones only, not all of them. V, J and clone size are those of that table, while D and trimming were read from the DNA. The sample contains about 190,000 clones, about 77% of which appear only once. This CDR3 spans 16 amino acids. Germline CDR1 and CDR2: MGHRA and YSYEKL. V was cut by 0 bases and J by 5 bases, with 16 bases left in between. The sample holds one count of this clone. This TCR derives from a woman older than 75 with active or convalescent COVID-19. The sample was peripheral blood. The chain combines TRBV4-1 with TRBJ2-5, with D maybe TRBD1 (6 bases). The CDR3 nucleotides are TGCGCCAGCAGCCAAGAGGGAACAGGGCCGGGGGAGACCCAGTACTTC. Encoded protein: CASSQEGTGPGETQYF.